This TCR beta chain comes out of a study of T-cell memory formation after mild COVID-19. TCRdb recomputed calls from the 5' RACE reads with MiXCR, one row per CDR3 protein. The sample contains around 310,000 distinct CDR3 sequences, more than 15% of which appear only once. The CDR3 length is 13 residues. Trimming cost V 7 bases and J 5 bases; bases outside gene matches: 8. Germline CDR1 reads SQVTM; CDR2 reads ANQGSEA. This clonotype occurred a few times. The sequenced sample was PBMCs or a T cell subset sorted from them (not recorded which). This chain connects TRBV29-1 to TRBJ1-2; 9 nucleotides line up with TRBD1. The sequence was collected from a man between 18 and 35 years old who had mild COVID-19 (a few samples of this study predate the infection). Cell type and time point are not known. DNA for the CDR3: TGCAGCGACCGACAGGGGGAAGATTATGGCTACACCTTC. This encodes CSDRQGEDYGYTF.